The 25 T cell receptor beta chains in this list originate from one sample, sequenced in a study of T cells in Graves' hyperthyroidism and ophthalmopathy. Regions amplified from RNA transcripts were the TCR beta CDR3 regions. HTBI primers were used for first-round RT-PCR of the TCR CDR3. TCRdb re-analysed the multiplex PCR reads in MiXCR, keeping a single row per CDR3 protein. The sample holds some 400,000 distinct CDR3 sequences; roughly 19% are singletons and the top ten take about 4%. Sequenced: blood. Receptor source: a woman aged 18-29 years with Graves' hyperthyroidism.

The sample holds one count of this clonotype. This is likely a read error, given that the CDR3 carries no conserved phenylalanine or tryptophan at its end. CDR3 amino acids: CATSDSGDPGNTIYL. CDR3 nucleotide sequence: TGTGCCACCAGTGATTCGGGGGACCCTGGAAACACCATATATCTT. The chain recombines TRBV24-1 with TRBJ1-3, with D perhaps TRBD1 (5 bases). Per germline, CDR1 KGHDR and CDR2 SFDVKD. V was trimmed by 2 bases and J by 2 bases, leaving 9 bases between them. The CDR3 is 15 amino acids.

Here the CDR3 DNA reads TGTGCCACCAGTGACCCGACAGTTAGCAATCAGCCCCAGCATTTT. Its protein is CATSDPTVSNQPQHF. V gene TRBV24-1 combines with J gene TRBJ1-5; D is perhaps TRBD1 (5 bases). This CDR3 comprises 15 residues. Germline V gives CDR1 KGHDR, CDR2 SFDVKD. V was cut by 4 bases and J by 0 bases, with 9 bases left in between.

This clonotype was seen repeatedly, ten times or more. The V and J genes are TRBV11-1 and TRBJ1-1, with 8 nucleotides matching TRBD1. Unmatched junction bases numbered 7, after V lost 4 bases and J lost 3 bases. Germline V lookup: CDR1 SGHAT, CDR2 FQDESV (reference sequence). The CDR3 runs 15 residues. CDR3 in DNA: TGTGCCAGCAGCTCCCGGACAGGGCGGCACACTGAAGCTTTCTTT. Translating gives CASSSRTGRHTEAFF. Filled out from reference TRBV11-1 and TRBJ1-1, the complete variable domain reads EAEVAQSPRYKITEKSQAVAFWCDPISGHATLYWYRQILGQGPELLVQFQDESVVDDSQLPKDRFSAERLKGVDSTLKIQPAELGDSAMYLCASSSRTGRHTEAFFGQGTRLTVV.

The chain carries TRBV20-1 and TRBJ2-7, with unresolved D. V lost 3 bases and J 4 bases, leaving 13 bases between the germline ends. CDR3 length: 13 amino acids. The V gene's germline CDR1 is DFQATT and CDR2 SNEGSKA (reference sequence). Here the CDR3 reads CSASRYGAYEQYF. Here the CDR3 DNA reads TGCAGTGCTAGCAGGTACGGAGCTTACGAGCAGTACTTC.

Many counts were recorded for this clonotype. The chain is built from TRBV6-1 and TRBJ1-3; 11 bases agree with TRBD1. The CDR3 loop spans 15 amino acids. V dropped 7 bases and J dropped 2; count of bases not matched to a gene: 4. Germline values: CDR1 MNHNS, CDR2 SASEGT. DNA for the CDR3: TGTGCCAGCAATGGACAGGGGGCTGCTGGAAACACCATATATTTT. This translates into CASNGQGAAGNTIYF.

In its sample, this clonotype was seen many times. The J gene is TRBJ2-3, the V gene TRBV20-1; D call uncertain. Deletions cut 5 bases from V and 2 bases from J, with 14 bases between. The CDR3 has 14 amino acids. The germline gives CDR1 DFQATT, CDR2 SNEGSKA (reference sequence). The CDR3: CSAPPQPTTDTQYF. CDR3 coding DNA: TGCAGTGCTCCCCCCCAGCCGACCACAGATACGCAGTATTTT.

On this clonotype itself: An end of the junction differs from the germline gene, which may be a read error. The gene calls are TRBV12-3 or TRBV12-4 and TRBJ1-1, with a possible D match to TRBD1 (6 bases). This CDR3 has 14 residues. This CDR3 reads CASSVEGENTEAFF. The CDR3 nucleotides read TGCGCCAGCAGTGTAGAGGGGGAGAACACTGAAGCTTTCTTT.

This clonotype was detected ten times or more. The rearrangement links TRBV4-1 to TRBJ2-7; weak D call: TRBD1 (5 bases). The CDR3 totals 15 residues. CDR1 MGHRA and CDR2 YSYEKL come from the germline V gene. V lost 0 bases and J lost 0, with 9 bases in between. For the CDR3, the DNA is TGCGCCAGCAGCCAAGATTCCAGGGCCTCCTACGAGCAGTACTTC. The encoded protein is CASSQDSRASYEQYF.

This clonotype was seen many times. The V gene is TRBV2, the J gene TRBJ2-7; D is undetermined. V dropped 7 bases and J dropped 0 bases, with 13 bases sitting between them. Germline CDR1 reads SNHLY; CDR2 reads FYNNEI. The CDR3 length is 14 residues. CDR3 amino acids: CASIATRGSYEQYF. In DNA form, the CDR3 reads TGTGCCAGCATCGCGACACGAGGCTCCTACGAGCAGTACTTC.

This clonotype was seen ten or more times. V gene TRBV6-1 combines with J gene TRBJ1-5, with no clear D. The CDR3 extends over 15 amino acids. Per the germline V gene, CDR1 is MNHNS and CDR2 is SASEGT. V was trimmed by 3 bases and J by 0 bases, leaving 9 bases between them. The CDR3 sequence: CASSDPADSNQPQHF. For the CDR3, the DNA is TGTGCCAGCAGTGACCCTGCGGATAGCAATCAGCCCCAGCATTTT.

This clonotype was picked up one time. The chain employs TRBV10-3 and TRBJ2-7; TRBD2 aligns across 12 bases. After removal of 8 bases from V and 4 bases from J, the junction contained 0 bases not matched to a gene. This CDR3 comprises 12 residues. Per the germline V gene, CDR1 is ENHRY and CDR2 is SYGVKD. The CDR3 DNA reads TGTGCCATCGGGACTAGCGGGTACGAGCAGTACTTC. Translating gives CAIGTSGYEQYF.

There are many counts of this clonotype. This chain joins TRBV11-2 and TRBJ1-5; a possible D gene is TRBD1 (5 bases). Looked up from germline, CDR1 is SGHAT and CDR2 is FQNNGV. V lost 3 bases to trimming and J lost 0 bases, with 15 bases between them. The CDR3 totals 17 residues. The CDR3 loop reads CASSFLTGDLSNQPQHF. The CDR3 DNA reads TGTGCCAGCAGCTTCCTGACCGGGGACCTTAGCAATCAGCCCCAGCATTTT.

This chain connects TRBV7-9 to TRBJ2-7, with D possibly being TRBD1 (6 bases). V was clipped by 0 bases and J by 5 bases, with 11 bases between them. Germline CDR1 and CDR2: SEHNR and FQNEAQ (reference sequence). This CDR3 is 14 amino acids long. CDR3 sequence (DNA): TGTGCCAGCAGCTTAGCGGGGGCATTCGACGAGCAGTACTTC. Its protein product is CASSLAGAFDEQYF.

The rearrangement links TRBV4-2 to TRBJ2-7, with a weak D call TRBD1 (5 bases). The germline V gene encodes CDR1 LGHNA and CDR2 YNFKEQ. The CDR3 spans 17 residues. Trimming removed 5 bases from V and 1 base from J, with 21 bases in between. The chain's CDR3 is CASSRIRGSAESYEQYF. The CDR3 bases are TGTGCCAGCAGCAGAATAAGGGGTAGTGCAGAATCCTACGAGCAGTACTTC.

The sample holds many counts of this clonotype. This chain uses TRBV20-1 with TRBJ1-5; 10 nucleotides line up with TRBD1. J lost 0 bases, V lost 5 bases, and 10 bases had no gene match. CDR3 length equals 17 residues. Germline V lookup: CDR1 DFQATT, CDR2 SNEGSKA (reference sequence). For the CDR3, the DNA is TGCAGTGCTCTGGCAATAGGGACAGGGGATAGCAATCAGCCCCAGCATTTT. Its protein is CSALAIGTGDSNQPQHF.

This clonotype occurred many times. CDR3 sequence reads: CASRGAGTPQETQYF. The CDR3 region has the DNA TGTGCCAGCAGGGGGGCTGGGACGCCACAAGAGACCCAGTACTTC. The V call is TRBV11-2, the J call TRBJ2-5; possibly TRBD1 for D (6 bases). V was trimmed by 6 bases and J by 2 bases, leaving 16 bases between them. CDR1 is SGHAT, CDR2 FQNNGV, per germline. The CDR3 totals 15 residues.

This clonotype was detected many times. V and J are TRBV7-9 and TRBJ1-2; 7 nucleotides line up with TRBD1. The V segment lost 3 bases and the J segment 6 bases; nucleotides outside the gene matches: 7. CDR3 size: 14 residues. Germline lookup yields CDR1 SEHNR and CDR2 FQNEAQ (reference sequence). CDR3 sequence reads: CASSLDRTLNGYTF. The CDR3 DNA sequence: TGTGCCAGCAGCTTGGACAGGACCTTGAATGGCTACACCTTC.

The chain carries TRBV20-1 and TRBJ1-5; weak D call: TRBD1 (6 bases). CDR1 DFQATT and CDR2 SNEGSKA come from the germline V gene (reference sequence). V lost 1 base and J lost 4, with 14 bases in between. This CDR3 is built from 15 residues. The CDR3: CSARARRGGNQPQHF. The CDR3 region has the DNA TGCAGTGCTAGAGCCAGGAGGGGGGGTAATCAGCCCCAGCATTTT.

This clonotype was seen more than once but under ten times. The chain recombines TRBV4-1 with TRBJ2-2; 7 bases are a match to TRBD1. CDR1 MGHRA and CDR2 YSYEKL come from the germline V gene. The CDR3 has 16 residues. V was clipped by 1 base and J by 4 bases; unmatched bases: 6. CDR3 in amino acids: CASSQGRRQGTGELFF. The CDR3 DNA is TGCGCCAGCAGCCAAGGCCGTCGACAGGGCACCGGGGAGCTGTTTTTT.

Ten or more counts support this clonotype. One end of the junction fails to match germline, which may point to a read error. V and J are TRBV2 and TRBJ2-5; D possibly corresponds to TRBD2 (5 bases). There are 12 residues in the CDR3. Germline assignment: CDR1 SNHLY and CDR2 FYNNEI. CDR3 nucleotide sequence: TGCAGCGGTGGGCCGATAGGAGAGACCCAGTACTTC. Protein product: CSGGPIGETQYF.

This clonotype was observed at least ten times. V usage is TRBV20-1 and J usage is TRBJ2-2, with 7 nucleotides matching TRBD1. Germline V lookup: CDR1 DFQATT, CDR2 SNEGSKA (reference sequence). The CDR3 is 14 residues long. The CDR3 coding sequence is TGCGTCCAGGGGGACCCCATGAACACCGGGGAGCTGTTTTTT. This codes for CVQGDPMNTGELFF.

This clonotype was recorded at least ten times. V and J are TRBV11-2 and TRBJ1-2; no reliable D call. CDR1 and CDR2 (germline): SGHAT, FQNNGV. The CDR3 is 13 residues long. Trimming took off 5 bases at V and 7 bases at J, with 14 bases between the two ends. Here the CDR3 DNA reads TGTGCCAGCAGCCCCGGCGGGCAGCTTGGCTACACCTTC. It specifies CASSPGGQLGYTF.

The rearrangement links TRBV20-1 to TRBJ2-7; D is ambiguous. The germline V gene has CDR1 DFQATT and CDR2 SNEGSKA (reference sequence). The CDR3 has 15 amino acids. Trimming removed 3 bases from V and 5 bases from J, with 20 bases in between. This CDR3 is CSASTPARRADEQYF. DNA of the CDR3: TGCAGTGCTAGTACCCCCGCCCGAAGGGCCGACGAGCAGTACTTC.

CDR3 residues: CASSSSYARAQPQHF. DNA for the CDR3: TGTGCCAGCAGTTCCTCCTACGCCAGGGCCCAGCCCCAGCATTTT. V gene TRBV27 combines with J gene TRBJ1-5; possible D gene TRBD1, 5 bases. V was cut by 4 bases and J by 7 bases, with 17 bases left in between. The CDR3 sequence is 15 residues long. CDR1 and CDR2 (germline): MNHEY, SMNVEV (reference sequence).

In its sample, this clonotype was seen many times. The V gene is TRBV4-1, the J gene TRBJ1-1; no firm D call. The CDR3 totals 16 residues. Deletions cut 0 bases from V and 0 bases from J, with 11 bases between. CDR1 MGHRA and CDR2 YSYEKL come from the germline V gene. DNA of the CDR3: TGCGCCAGCAGCCAAGAGGGCAGTTACATGAACACTGAAGCTTTCTTT. This gives the protein CASSQEGSYMNTEAFF.